This entry is about one T cell receptor (beta chain). The data originate from a study of graft-versus-host responses after intestinal transplantation. Clones were sequenced by immunoSEQ multiplex PCR, and TCRdb holds only the in-frame ones, with some missing. The repertoire holds about 4,100 clones, with nearly 85% as singletons. Regarding time point: postoperative day 105 after intestinal transplantation (dayNNNN = postoperative day). To release intraepithelial and lamina propria lymphocytes, the graft tissue was processed. Per the germline V gene, CDR1 is LNHDA and CDR2 is SQIVND (reference sequence). This CDR3 comprises 14 residues. V lost 3 bases, J lost 2 bases, and 8 bases lay in between.

The clonotype comes from a human patient who received an intestinal transplant, so some T cells may come from the graft donor. Source: ileum tissue, taken 105 days after intestinal transplantation. J is TRBJ1-3 and V is TRBV19, with a weak D call TRBD1 (5 bases). Here the CDR3 DNA reads TGTGCCAGTAGTATGGGGACTGCTGGAAACACCATATATTTT. Amino acids: CASSMGTAGNTIYF.